Listed below are T cell receptor beta chains from one sample, sequenced in a study of cytomegalovirus exposure and HLA in healthy donors. Profiled with immunoSEQ multiplex PCR; TCRdb holds only in-frame clones, not every one. The sample lists approximately 200,000 clones, about 86% occurring once. Sample: PBMCs. The receptors originated from a woman under 30 in good health and CMV-seropositive. CDR3s include the opening cysteine and the closing phenylalanine or tryptophan. Each record gives: D gene, J gene, clone size, V gene, CDR3 protein, CDR3 DNA. The D gene is left open where the match is weak. Clone size appears in some rows only: once, few, many, or a class for an expanded clone.

NA TRBJ1-3 NA TRBV29-1 CSAKVTSDSGNTIYF TGCAGCGCCAAAGTGACATCAGACTCTGGAAACACCATATATTTT
NA TRBJ1-1 few TRBV5-1 CASSPGVRGNTEAFF TGCGCCAGCAGTCCGGGAGTTCGGGGTAACACTGAAGCTTTCTTT
NA TRBJ2-1 NA TRBV5-6 CASSLLSLHEQFF TGTGCCAGCAGCTTGCTATCTCTCCATGAGCAGTTCTTC
NA TRBJ1-2 once TRBV15 CATSRDSNYGYTF TGTGCCACCAGCAGAGACAGTAACTATGGCTACACCTTC
NA TRBJ2-3 NA TRBV5-4 CASSSSAAAQYF TGTGCCAGCAGCTCCTCCGCGGCGGCGCAGTATTTT
NA TRBJ1-3 NA TRBV2 CASSWEIPSTGTDGNTIYF TGTGCCAGCAGTTGGGAGATACCCTCTACGGGAACAGATGGAAACACCATATATTTT
NA TRBJ1-6 NA TRBV5-1 CASSDHFAGLGSPLHF TGCGCCAGCAGTGACCATTTCGCGGGGTTAGGATCACCCCTCCACTTT
NA TRBJ2-5 NA TRBV7-2 CASSLGSPVETQYF TGTGCCAGCAGCTTAGGATCTCCGGTGGAGACCCAGTACTTC
TRBD1 TRBJ1-3 NA TRBV5-4 CASSFWDSSGNTIYF TGTGCCAGCAGCTTTTGGGACAGCTCCGGAAACACCATATATTTT
NA TRBJ2-2 NA TRBV5-6 CASSPIGGDDTGELFF TGTGCCAGCAGCCCCATCGGAGGGGATGACACCGGGGAGCTGTTTTTT
TRBD1 TRBJ2-4 NA TRBV18 CASSRDRGLKNIQYF TGTGCCAGCTCACGCGACAGGGGGCTAAAAAACATTCAGTACTTC
TRBD1 TRBJ2-3 NA TRBV5-1 CASSPGQGTDTQYF TGCGCCAGCAGCCCCGGACAGGGGACAGATACGCAGTATTTT
TRBD2 TRBJ2-5 NA TRBV2 CASSERETSGSPQYF TGTGCCAGCAGTGAGAGAGAGACTAGCGGGAGCCCCCAGTACTTC
TRBD2 TRBJ2-3 once TRBV7-2 CASSPSGGAIDTQYF TGTGCCAGCAGCCCTAGCGGGGGGGCCATAGATACGCAGTATTTT
TRBD1 TRBJ2-5 NA TRBV11-3 CASSLGTGKIETQYF TGTGCCAGCAGCTTGGGGACAGGGAAGATAGAGACCCAGTACTTC
TRBD1 TRBJ1-2 NA TRBV4-1 CASSLDRGNYGYTF TGCGCCAGCAGCCTTGACAGGGGTAACTATGGCTACACCTTC
NA TRBJ1-1 NA TRBV5-1 CASGQGWMNTEAFF TGCGCCAGCGGGCAAGGATGGATGAACACTGAAGCTTTCTTT
NA TRBJ2-3 NA TRBV2 CASKREGGREDTQYF TGTGCCAGCAAGAGGGAGGGGGGGCGGGAAGATACGCAGTATTTT
NA TRBJ2-7 NA TRBV11-2 CASSLQGSYEQYF TGTGCCAGCAGCTTACAGGGCTCCTACGAGCAGTACTTC
NA TRBJ1-1 NA TRBV11-2 CASSLSSGAEAFF TGTGCCAGCAGCCTATCATCCGGAGCTGAAGCTTTCTTT
NA TRBJ1-6 NA TRBV9 CASSVGGANSPLHF TGTGCCAGCAGCGTAGGGGGAGCTAATTCACCCCTCCACTTT
NA TRBJ2-1 once TRBV6-5 CASRRRNNEQFF TGTGCCAGCAGACGGCGGAACAATGAGCAGTTCTTC
TRBD2 TRBJ2-3 few TRBV6-5 CASSYSAGDTDTQYF TGTGCCAGCAGTTACTCTGCGGGGGATACAGATACGCAGTATTTT
NA TRBJ2-2 NA TRBV7-3 CASSKQGTGELFF TGTGCCAGCAGCAAACAGGGAACCGGGGAGCTGTTTTTT
NA TRBJ2-1 NA TRBV5-1 CASRSSYNEQFF TGCGCCAGCAGGAGCTCCTACAATGAGCAGTTCTTC
NA TRBJ1-1 NA TRBV18 CASSPPTGRTEAFF TGTGCCAGCTCACCTCCGACAGGTCGGACTGAAGCTTTCTTT
NA TRBJ2-5 few TRBV7-2 CASSSSGIRETQYF TGTGCCAGCAGCTCTTCAGGTATAAGGGAGACCCAGTACTTC
TRBD1 TRBJ2-1 NA TRBV6-5 CASTPYRGRNNEQFF TGTGCCAGCACTCCCTACAGGGGGCGTAACAATGAGCAGTTCTTC
NA TRBJ1-2 NA TRBV9 CASSVALANYGYTF TGTGCCAGCAGCGTAGCTCTCGCGAACTATGGCTACACCTTC
TRBD1 TRBJ1-1 NA TRBV6-6 CASRTPDRVTEAFF TGTGCCAGCAGAACACCGGACAGGGTGACTGAAGCTTTCTTT
NA TRBJ2-3 NA TRBV9 CASSVADQGTDTQYF TGTGCCAGCAGCGTAGCTGATCAGGGCACAGATACGCAGTATTTT
TRBD2 TRBJ2-3 once TRBV4-3 CASSQGGLAGDLRSTDTQYF TGCGCCAGCAGCCAAGGCGGACTAGCGGGGGACCTACGTAGCACAGATACGCAGTATTTT
TRBD2 TRBJ2-5 NA TRBV27 CASSPGLAVTQYF TGTGCCAGCAGTCCTGGGCTAGCGGTGACCCAGTACTTC
NA TRBJ1-2 NA TRBV29-1 CSVEDPGLGGYTF TGCAGCGTTGAAGATCCAGGACTTGGAGGCTACACCTTC
TRBD2 TRBJ2-5 NA TRBV7-2 CASSLSRAGGRETQYF TGTGCCAGCAGCCTATCCAGGGCGGGGGGGCGGGAGACCCAGTACTTC
TRBD1 TRBJ1-1 NA TRBV28 CASSSQGERDTEAFF TGTGCCAGCAGTTCGCAGGGGGAGAGAGACACTGAAGCTTTCTTT
TRBD2 TRBJ2-6 few TRBV30 CAWSVETSGGPSGANVLTF TGTGCCTGGAGTGTTGAGACTAGCGGGGGCCCCTCTGGGGCCAACGTCCTGACTTTC
NA TRBJ1-2 NA TRBV29-1 CSADSNGYTF TGCAGCGCTGACAGTAATGGCTACACCTTC
NA TRBJ1-1 NA TRBV2 CASRVTGMNTEAFF TGTGCCAGCAGGGTTACAGGGATGAACACTGAAGCTTTCTTT
TRBD2 TRBJ2-1 NA TRBV19 CATRTSGGVVYNEQFF TGTGCCACCAGGACTAGCGGGGGGGTGGTTTACAATGAGCAGTTCTTC
TRBD1 TRBJ2-1 NA TRBV10-3 CAIREDRDYNEQFF TGTGCCATCAGGGAAGACAGGGATTACAATGAGCAGTTCTTC
NA TRBJ1-1 NA TRBV18 CASQRQARATEAFF TGTGCCAGCCAACGTCAAGCCAGGGCCACTGAAGCTTTCTTT
NA TRBJ1-5 NA TRBV12-2 CASRPTSIGLSNQPQHF TGTGCAAGTCGCCCGACTTCAATCGGCCTGAGCAATCAGCCCCAGCATTTT
NA TRBJ1-1 NA TRBV29-1 CSGTFGYTEAFF TGCAGCGGGACATTCGGTTACACTGAAGCTTTCTTT
NA TRBJ1-3 NA TRBV6-6 CASSPMVAGNTIYF TGTGCCAGCAGTCCTATGGTAGCTGGAAACACCATATATTTT
NA TRBJ1-1 NA TRBV11-2 CASSSRASDMNTEAFF TGTGCCAGCAGCTCCAGGGCGTCGGACATGAACACTGAAGCTTTCTTT
TRBD2 TRBJ2-3 NA TRBV6-8 CASSSGTSGGQLPTDTQYF TGTGCCAGCAGTTCGGGGACTAGCGGGGGGCAGTTACCTACAGATACGCAGTATTTT
NA TRBJ1-6 NA TRBV7-2 CASSLTGTYNSPLHF TGTGCCAGCAGCTTAACCGGGACCTATAATTCACCCCTCCACTTT
NA TRBJ2-4 NA TRBV7-7 CASRGDTFWPTGPPLAKNIQYF TGTGCTAGCAGAGGGGACACCTTCTGGCCGACCGGTCCTCCACTAGCCAAAAACATTCAGTACTTC
NA TRBJ2-5 NA TRBV7-9 CASSPGRTQETQYF TGTGCCAGCAGCCCGGGTCGAACTCAAGAGACCCAGTACTTC
NA TRBJ1-5 few TRBV7-9 CASSSVRDLPDSNQPQHF TGTGCCAGCAGCTCGGTCCGGGATTTACCGGATAGCAATCAGCCCCAGCATTTT
NA TRBJ2-7 few TRBV25-1 CASSGGWGHSYEQYF TGTGCCAGCAGTGGGGGGTGGGGACACTCATACGAGCAGTACTTC
NA TRBJ1-3 NA TRBV9 CASSVTPPGGLGNTIYF TGTGCCAGCAGCGTGACACCCCCCGGGGGGCTTGGAAACACCATATATTTT
NA TRBJ2-7 NA TRBV10-2 CASSGQSGREEYF TGCGCCAGCAGTGGACAGTCGGGAAGGGAGGAGTACTTC